The sequence of this T cell receptor (beta chain) was determined in a study of blood T cell repertoires in COVID-19. Across the study: COVID-19 samples, acute and convalescent, were from the United States, Italy and Spain. Sources were T cells, B-cell-depleted T cells, or PBMCs; the material itself was cDNA or gDNA.

Repertoires were generated with immunoSEQ multiplex PCR, while TCRdb's copy carries only in-frame clones and drops some. The table lists 130,000 or so clones, about 86% of them singletons. This CDR3 region has 15 residues. Trimming cost V 0 bases and J 4 bases; bases outside gene matches: 3. The germline V gene has CDR1 MRHNA and CDR2 SNTAGT. Enrolled through a virtual design, the participants were between roughly 18 and 95 years of age and came from 24 US areas. Which cohort a participant joined came from the clinical history participants gave. This clone came up once. V usage is TRBV6-4 and J usage is TRBJ2-3, with TRBD1 matching 8 bases. This sequence was found in a man in his forties or fifties with acute COVID-19. Sequenced input: PBMCs or T cells enriched from blood (not recorded which). The CDR3 DNA reads as TGTGCCAGCAGTGACTCGGACAGGGAATCAGATACGCAGTATTTT. It is translated as CASSDSDRESDTQYF.